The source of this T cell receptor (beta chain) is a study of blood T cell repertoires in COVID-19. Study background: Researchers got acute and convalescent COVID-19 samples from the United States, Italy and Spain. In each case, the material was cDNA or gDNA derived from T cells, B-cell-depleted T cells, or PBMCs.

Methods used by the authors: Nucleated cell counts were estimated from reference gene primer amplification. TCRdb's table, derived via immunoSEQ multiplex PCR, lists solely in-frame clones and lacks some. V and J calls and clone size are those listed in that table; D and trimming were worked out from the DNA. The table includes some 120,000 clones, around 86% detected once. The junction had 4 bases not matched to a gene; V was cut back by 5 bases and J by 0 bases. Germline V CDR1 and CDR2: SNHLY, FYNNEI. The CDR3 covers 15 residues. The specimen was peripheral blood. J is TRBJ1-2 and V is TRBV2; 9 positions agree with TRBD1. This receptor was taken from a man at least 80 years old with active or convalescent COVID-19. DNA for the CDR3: TGTGCCAGCAGTCTACAGGGGGCGACTAACTATGGCTACACCTTC. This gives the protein CASSLQGATNYGYTF.